By share, the clone carrying this T cell receptor beta chain counts as hyperexpanded. The data were taken from a study of T cells in tuberculosis. Germline CDR1 is WSHSY and CDR2 is SAAADI. CDR3 size: 13 residues. The V end was cut by 9 bases, the J end by 1 base, with 10 bases between. TCRdb's copy holds only in-frame clones and misses some; the assay was immunoSEQ multiplex PCR. The sample contains some 26,000 clones, about 92% of which appear only once. The V gene is TRBV10-2, the J gene TRBJ1-5; D remains unclear. The sequence came from a donor aged 10 to 29 with latent tuberculosis or without tuberculosis infection. Some clones in this sample may be carry-over from other donors' samples. Sequenced input: PBMCs. Written as DNA, the CDR3 is TGCGCCAGTACCCCCGGGAGCAATCAGCCCCAGCATTTT. As protein: CASTPGSNQPQHF.